The 3 T cell receptor beta chains in this list originate from one sample, sequenced in a study of blood T cell repertoires in COVID-19. Produced via immunoSEQ multiplex PCR; TCRdb's table is partial and in-frame only. Among fewer than 120,000 clones listed, over 60% were seen once. Sequenced sample: peripheral blood. The receptors were sampled from a woman of 80 years or more with active or convalescent COVID-19.

This rearrangement joins TRBV5-1 to TRBJ1-1; tentatively, D is TRBD1 (6 bases). Germline CDR1 is SGHRS and CDR2 is YFSETQ. The V end was cut by 1 base, the J end by 1 base, with 17 bases between. This CDR3 spans 17 amino acids. CDR3 amino acids: CASSLTGGRAGNTEAFF. In DNA form, the CDR3 reads TGCGCCAGCAGCTTGACGGGGGGCCGGGCTGGGAACACTGAAGCTTTCTTT. Using reference TRBV5-1 and TRBJ1-1 for the parts outside the CDR3, the full variable domain is KAGVTQTPRYLIKTRGQQVTLSCSPISGHRSVSWYQQTPGQGLQFLFEYFSETQRNKGNFPGRFSGRQFSNSRSEMNVSTLELGDSALYLCASSLTGGRAGNTEAFFGQGTRLTVV.

The chain uses TRBV19 and TRBJ1-4; D gene ambiguous. The germline gives CDR1 LNHDA, CDR2 SQIVND (reference sequence). The germline V and J ends were trimmed by 3 bases and 0 bases, with 8 bases remaining between them. This CDR3 is 15 amino acids long. Here the CDR3 reads CASSMQAATNEKLFF. CDR3 bases: TGTGCCAGTAGTATGCAGGCAGCAACTAATGAAAAACTGTTTTTT.

The chain links TRBV7-9 to TRBJ2-7; D is unresolved. Germline CDR1 and CDR2: SEHNR and FQNEAQ (reference sequence). This CDR3 has 11 amino acids. Trimming cost V 1 base and J 7 bases, with 5 bases left between them. DNA for the CDR3: TGTGCCAGCAGCTTAGGAACAGAGCAGTACTTC. It translates to CASSLGTEQYF.